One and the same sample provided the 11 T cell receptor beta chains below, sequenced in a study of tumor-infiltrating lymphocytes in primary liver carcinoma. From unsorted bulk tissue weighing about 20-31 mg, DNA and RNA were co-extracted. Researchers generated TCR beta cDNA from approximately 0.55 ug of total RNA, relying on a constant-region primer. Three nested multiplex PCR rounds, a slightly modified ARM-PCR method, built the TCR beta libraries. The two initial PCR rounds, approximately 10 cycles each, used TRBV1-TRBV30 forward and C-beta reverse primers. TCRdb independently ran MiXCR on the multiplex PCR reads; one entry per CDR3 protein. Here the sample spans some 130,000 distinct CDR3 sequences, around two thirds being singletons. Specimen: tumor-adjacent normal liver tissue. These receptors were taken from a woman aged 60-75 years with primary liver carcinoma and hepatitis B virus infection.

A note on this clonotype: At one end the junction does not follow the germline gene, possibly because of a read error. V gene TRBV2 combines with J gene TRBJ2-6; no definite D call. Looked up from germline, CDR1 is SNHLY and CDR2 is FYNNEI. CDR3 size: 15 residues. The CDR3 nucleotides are TGTGCCAGCAAGGTCTCCCTCTCTAGGGCCAACGTCCTGACTTTC. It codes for CASKVSLSRANVLTF. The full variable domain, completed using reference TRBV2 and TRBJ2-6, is EPEVTQTPSHQVTQMGQEVILRCVPISNHLYFYWYRQILGQKVEFLVSFYNNEISEKSEIFDDQFSVERPDGSNFTLKIRSTKLEDSAMYFCASKVSLSRANVLTFGAGSRLTVL.

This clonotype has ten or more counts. This CDR3 is CASSHGWDRHAGNTIYF. The DNA of the CDR3 is TGTGCCAGCAGCCACGGGTGGGACCGACACGCTGGAAACACCATATATTTT. The chain has TRBV6-5 and TRBJ1-3, with a possible D match to TRBD1 (5 bases). Germline V gene sequence: CDR1 MNHEY, CDR2 SVGAGI. The CDR3 runs 17 residues. Trimming took 6 bases from V and 2 from J, leaving 20 bases between them.

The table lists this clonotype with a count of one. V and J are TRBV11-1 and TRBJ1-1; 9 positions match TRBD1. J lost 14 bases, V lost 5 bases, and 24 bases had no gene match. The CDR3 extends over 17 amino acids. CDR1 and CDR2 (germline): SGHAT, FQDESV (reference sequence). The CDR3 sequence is CASSHRDRVLCFSDAFF. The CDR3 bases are TGTGCCAGCAGCCACCGGGACAGGGTTTTATGTTTTTCTGATGCCTTCTTT.

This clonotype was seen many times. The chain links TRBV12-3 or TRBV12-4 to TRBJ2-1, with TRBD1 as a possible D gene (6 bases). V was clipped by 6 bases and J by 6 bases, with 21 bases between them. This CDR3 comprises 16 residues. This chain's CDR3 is CASRARVTGGGNEQFF. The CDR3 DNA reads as TGTGCCAGCAGGGCGAGGGTGACAGGCGGAGGCAATGAGCAGTTCTTC.

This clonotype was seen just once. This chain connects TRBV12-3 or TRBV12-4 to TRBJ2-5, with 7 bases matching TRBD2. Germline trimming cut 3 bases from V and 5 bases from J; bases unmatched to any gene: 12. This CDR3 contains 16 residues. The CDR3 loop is CASSFWSAGEDETQYF. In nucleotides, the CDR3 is TGTGCCAGCAGTTTTTGGTCTGCGGGAGAGGATGAGACCCAGTACTTC.

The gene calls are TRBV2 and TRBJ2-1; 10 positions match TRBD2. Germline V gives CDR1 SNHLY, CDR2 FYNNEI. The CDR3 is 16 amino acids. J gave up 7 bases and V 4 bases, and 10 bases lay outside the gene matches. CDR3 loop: CASSALAGGLVNEQFF. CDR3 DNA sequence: TGTGCCAGCAGTGCGTTAGCGGGAGGTCTCGTAAATGAGCAGTTCTTC.

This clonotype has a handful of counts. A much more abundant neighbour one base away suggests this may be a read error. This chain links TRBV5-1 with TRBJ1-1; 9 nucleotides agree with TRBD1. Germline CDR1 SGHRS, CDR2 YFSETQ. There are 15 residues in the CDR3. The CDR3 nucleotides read TGCGCCAACAGCGGGGACAGGGCGAGTTACACTGAAGCTTTCTTT. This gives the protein CANSGDRASYTEAFF. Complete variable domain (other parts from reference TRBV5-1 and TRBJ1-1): KAGVTQTPRYLIKTRGQQVTLSCSPISGHRSVSWYQQTPGQGLQFLFEYFSETQRNKGNFPGRFSGRQFSNSRSEMNVSTLELGDSALYLCANSGDRASYTEAFFGQGTRLTVV.

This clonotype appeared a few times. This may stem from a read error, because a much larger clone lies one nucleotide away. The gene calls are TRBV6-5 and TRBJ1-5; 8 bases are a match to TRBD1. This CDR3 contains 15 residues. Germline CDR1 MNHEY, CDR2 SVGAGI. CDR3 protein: CVSSQRQGSRQPQHF. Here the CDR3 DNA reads TGTGTCAGCAGCCAAAGACAGGGGAGTCGTCAGCCCCAGCATTTT.

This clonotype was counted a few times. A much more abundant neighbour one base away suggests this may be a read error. CDR3 protein: CTSSEGSGRASEQFF. The CDR3 DNA sequence: TGTACCAGCAGTGAGGGCAGCGGGAGGGCCAGTGAGCAGTTCTTC. The chain recombines TRBV6-4 with TRBJ2-1, with TRBD2 identical over 10 bases. CDR3 length equals 15 residues. The germline CDR1 and CDR2 sequences are MRHNA and SNTAGT.

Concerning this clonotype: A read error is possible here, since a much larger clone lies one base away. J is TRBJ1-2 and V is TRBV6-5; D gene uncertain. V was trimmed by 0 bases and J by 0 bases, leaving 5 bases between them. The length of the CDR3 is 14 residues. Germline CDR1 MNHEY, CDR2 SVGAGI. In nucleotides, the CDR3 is TGTGCCAGCAGTTACTCGACATCTAACTATGGCTACACCTTC. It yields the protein CASSYSTSNYGYTF.

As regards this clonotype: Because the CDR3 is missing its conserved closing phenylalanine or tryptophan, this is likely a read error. This CDR3 is CASSTTPTSYEQYI. The CDR3 DNA sequence: TGTGCCAGCAGTACCACCCCCACCTCCTACGAGCAGTACATC. The chain joins TRBV6-5 to TRBJ2-7; D is uncertain. The V gene's germline CDR1 is MNHEY and CDR2 SVGAGI. CDR3 length: 14 amino acids. Trimming shortened V by 5 bases and J by 0 bases, and 11 bases separated the two germline ends.